This T cell receptor beta chain was obtained from a study of CD8 T cells in ankylosing spondylitis. The sample holds many counts of this clonotype. Its antigen is not known. The CDR3 has 12 amino acids. V lost 3 bases to trimming and J lost 8 bases; unmatched junction nucleotides: 3. CDR1 and CDR2 from the germline V gene are DFQATT and SNEGSKA (reference sequence). The authors made TCR beta libraries by quantitative 5'-RACE with molecular barcodes. Using its own MiXCR run on the 5' RACE reads, TCRdb lists one record per CDR3 protein. The data show around 150,000 distinct CDR3 sequences, about 7.3% seen once. Notes on the study in general: Disease-linked clones had a CD8+ phenotype and relatively low frequency in peripheral blood.

V usage is TRBV20-1 and J usage is TRBJ1-2; 10 nucleotides match TRBD1. This sequence originates from a female donor with ankylosing spondylitis or in good health (not recorded which). The specimen was blood, either unsorted or a sorted T cell fraction (not recorded which). Here the CDR3 DNA reads TGCAGTGCTAGTGACAGGGGGCAAGGCTACACCTTC. Amino acid sequence: CSASDRGQGYTF.